Listed here are 19 T cell receptor beta chains from one sample, sequenced in a study of PD-L1 blockade in urothelial cancer. Clones were read by immunoSEQ multiplex PCR, and TCRdb kept only the in-frame ones, dropping some. The sample includes around 40,000 clones, approximately 89% of them seen just once. Sample time point: pretreatment peripheral blood. The source was PBMCs, collected around atezolizumab (anti-PD-L1) treatment. These receptors came from an older woman with urothelial cancer.

The CDR3 DNA reads TGTGCCAGCAGCCCAAGCGGGGGCATGGAGACCCAGTACTTC. Protein: CASSPSGGMETQYF. This chain links TRBV7-7 with TRBJ2-5; 8 nucleotides match TRBD2. V shed 5 bases, J shed 5 bases, and the junction held 7 bases outside the gene matches. This CDR3 has 14 amino acids. CDR1 SSHAT and CDR2 FNYEAQ come from the germline V gene (reference sequence).

The chain recombines TRBV30 with TRBJ2-2; D is unclear. This CDR3 is built from 14 residues. The V end was cut by 4 bases, the J end by 5 bases, with 14 bases between. Germline loops: CDR1 GTSNPN, CDR2 SVGIG (reference sequence). CDR3 protein: CAWTRRSRTGELFF. In DNA, the CDR3 is TGTGCCTGGACCCGTCGGTCGAGGACCGGGGAGCTGTTTTTT.

The rearrangement joins TRBV7-8 to TRBJ1-5; D gene ambiguous. V was trimmed by 0 bases and J by 5 bases, leaving 17 bases between them. Germline V lookup: CDR1 SGHVS, CDR2 FQNEAQ. The CDR3 is made up of 17 amino acids. As DNA, the CDR3 is TGTGCCAGCAGCTTAGCTATAGTGTCCGGTCTTCATCAGCCCCAGCATTTT. Residues: CASSLAIVSGLHQPQHF.

The V and J genes are TRBV19 and TRBJ2-7; 7 positions agree with TRBD2. V dropped 3 bases and J dropped 0; count of bases not matched to a gene: 5. In germline, CDR1 is LNHDA, CDR2 SQIVND (reference sequence). The CDR3 totals 15 residues. For the CDR3, the DNA is TGTGCCAGTAGTATTTTCAGCGGGACCTCCTACGAGCAGTACTTC. It is translated as CASSIFSGTSYEQYF.

The rearrangement uses TRBV5-1 and TRBJ2-5; unclear D gene. Per germline, CDR1 SGHRS and CDR2 YFSETQ. The CDR3 extends over 11 amino acids. V dropped 4 bases and J dropped 5 bases, with 6 bases sitting between them. The CDR3, as DNA: TGCGCCAGCAGCGCCCGGGAGACCCAGTACTTC. Its protein is CASSARETQYF.

This chain connects TRBV28 to TRBJ1-5; D is undetermined. V lost 7 bases to trimming and J lost 7 bases, with 17 bases between them. Germline CDR1 MDHEN, CDR2 SYDVKM. CDR3 size: 14 residues. The CDR3 region is CASNEDSNRQPQHF. In DNA form, the CDR3 reads TGTGCCAGCAACGAGGACTCTAACCGGCAGCCCCAGCATTTT.

V usage is TRBV28 and J usage is TRBJ1-1; D is undetermined. The CDR3 has 14 amino acids. Germline CDR1 is MDHEN and CDR2 is SYDVKM. Deletions cut 6 bases from V and 4 bases from J, with 15 bases between. CDR3 nucleotide sequence: TGTGCCAGCAGAGACGCCAGCTGGGCCACTGAAGCTTTCTTT. It encodes CASRDASWATEAFF.

The genes are TRBV6-1 and TRBJ2-7, with 7 bases that match TRBD1. The CDR3 totals 15 residues. The germline V gene has CDR1 MNHNS and CDR2 SASEGT. The junction had 8 bases not matched to a gene; V was cut back by 3 bases and J by 3 bases. The CDR3 loop is CASSESRGQLYEQYF. The DNA of the CDR3 is TGTGCCAGCAGTGAGAGTAGGGGACAGCTCTACGAGCAGTACTTC.

J is TRBJ1-1 and V is TRBV6-1; a weak D match, TRBD1 (5 bases). This CDR3 has 15 amino acids. Trimming stripped 1 base from V and 2 bases from J, with 11 bases between. Per the germline V gene, CDR1 is MNHNS and CDR2 is SASEGT. The CDR3: CASSEVAGINTEAFF. CDR3 nucleotide sequence: TGTGCCAGCAGTGAAGTGGCAGGGATTAACACTGAAGCTTTCTTT.

The CDR3 region is CASSLVGGRLPGANVLTF. Here the CDR3 DNA reads TGTGCCAGCAGCTTAGTAGGAGGGCGGTTACCTGGGGCCAACGTCCTGACTTTC. This chain joins TRBV7-8 and TRBJ2-6; possibly TRBD2 for D (6 bases). Germline CDR1 SGHVS, CDR2 FQNEAQ. V dropped 1 base and J dropped 2 bases, with 15 bases sitting between them. The CDR3 length is 18 residues.

V gene TRBV7-6 combines with J gene TRBJ2-2; D might be TRBD1 (6 bases). The germline V gene has CDR1 SGHVS and CDR2 FNYEAQ. The length of the CDR3 is 15 residues. Trimming cost V 2 bases and J 5 bases, with 12 bases left between them. The CDR3 loop reads CASSLNSQGTGELFF. CDR3 coding DNA: TGTGCCAGCAGCTTAAACTCCCAGGGGACCGGGGAGCTGTTTTTT.

This clone was recorded only once. The chain carries TRBV29-1 and TRBJ2-7; 14 bases align to TRBD2. CDR3 length: 13 amino acids. The V gene's germline CDR1 is SQVTM and CDR2 ANQGSEA. V lost 4 bases to trimming and J lost 5 bases; unmatched junction nucleotides: 1. The CDR3 nucleotides read TGCAGCGTTGCGGGACTAGCGGGAGACGAGCAGTACTTC. Its translation: CSVAGLAGDEQYF.

The chain is built from TRBV7-9 and TRBJ2-5; 11 bases line up with TRBD1. From germline, CDR1 is SEHNR and CDR2 FQNEAQ (reference sequence). Trimming cost V 4 bases and J 6 bases; bases outside gene matches: 7. The CDR3 runs 15 residues. The CDR3: CASSSPGQGGKTQYF. For the CDR3, the DNA is TGTGCCAGCAGCTCCCCGGGACAGGGGGGAAAGACCCAGTACTTC. The variable domain in full, with the rest retrieved from reference TRBV7-9 and TRBJ2-5, is DTGVSQNPRHKITKRGQNVTFRCDPISEHNRLYWYRQTLGQGPEFLTYFQNEAQLEKSRLLSDRFSAERPKGSFSTLEIQRTEQGDSAMYLCASSSPGQGGKTQYFGPGTRLLVL.

The chain is built from TRBV28 and TRBJ1-2; 7 nucleotides agree with TRBD1. The germline gives CDR1 MDHEN, CDR2 SYDVKM. The J segment lost 8 bases and the V segment lost 3 bases, leaving 12 bases of the junction unmatched. The length of the CDR3 is 15 residues. CDR3 in amino acids: CASSFKGARVGGYTF. Here the CDR3 DNA reads TGTGCCAGCAGTTTTAAGGGGGCGCGGGTTGGGGGCTACACCTTC.

V and J are TRBV5-5 and TRBJ2-7; 8 bases agree with TRBD1. Trimming removed 4 bases from V and 2 bases from J; junction bases left unmatched: 11. CDR3 length equals 16 residues. Germline loops: CDR1 SGHKS, CDR2 YYEKEE (reference sequence). The CDR3 loop is CASSQGPGTGPYEQYF. The DNA of the CDR3 is TGTGCCAGCAGCCAAGGCCCGGGGACAGGACCCTACGAGCAGTACTTC. Variable domain in full (rest from reference TRBV5-5 and TRBJ2-7): DAGVTQSPTHLIKTRGQQVTLRCSPISGHKSVSWYQQVLGQGPQFIFQYYEKEERGRGNFPDRFSARQFPNYSSELNVNALLLGDSALYLCASSQGPGTGPYEQYFGPGTRLTVT.

This rearrangement joins TRBV6-1 to TRBJ2-7; 9 bases are a match to TRBD1. The length of the CDR3 is 15 residues. Germline V gives CDR1 MNHNS, CDR2 SASEGT. J gave up 5 bases and V 2 bases, and 7 bases lay outside the gene matches. As DNA, the CDR3 is TGTGCCAGCAGTGAACCGGGACAGGGTGGGCACGAGCAGTACTTC. This translates into CASSEPGQGGHEQYF.

J is TRBJ2-3 and V is TRBV9; D possibly corresponds to TRBD1 (5 bases). Trimming stripped 4 bases from V and 0 bases from J, with 6 bases between. The CDR3 runs to 13 residues. Germline CDR1 SGDLS, CDR2 YYNGEE. Here the CDR3 DNA reads TGTGCCAGCAGCCCAGGGAGCACAGATACGCAGTATTTT. Its protein is CASSPGSTDTQYF.

The rearrangement uses TRBV4-1 and TRBJ2-1; D is unresolved. The CDR3 is made up of 13 amino acids. CDR1 MGHRA and CDR2 YSYEKL come from the germline V gene. The V and J ends lost 4 bases and 8 bases respectively, with 12 bases between them. The CDR3 reads CASSLANFDEQFF. The DNA of the CDR3 is TGCGCCAGCAGCCTTGCAAACTTCGATGAGCAGTTCTTC.

V and J are TRBV4-2 and TRBJ2-1; TRBD2 matches 13 bases. V dropped 4 bases and J dropped 7; count of bases not matched to a gene: 7. CDR1 and CDR2 (germline): LGHNA, YNFKEQ. The length of the CDR3 is 16 residues. The CDR3 spells CASSRSGTSGMNEQFF. As DNA, the CDR3 is TGTGCCAGCAGCCGGTCCGGGACTAGCGGGATGAATGAGCAGTTCTTC.